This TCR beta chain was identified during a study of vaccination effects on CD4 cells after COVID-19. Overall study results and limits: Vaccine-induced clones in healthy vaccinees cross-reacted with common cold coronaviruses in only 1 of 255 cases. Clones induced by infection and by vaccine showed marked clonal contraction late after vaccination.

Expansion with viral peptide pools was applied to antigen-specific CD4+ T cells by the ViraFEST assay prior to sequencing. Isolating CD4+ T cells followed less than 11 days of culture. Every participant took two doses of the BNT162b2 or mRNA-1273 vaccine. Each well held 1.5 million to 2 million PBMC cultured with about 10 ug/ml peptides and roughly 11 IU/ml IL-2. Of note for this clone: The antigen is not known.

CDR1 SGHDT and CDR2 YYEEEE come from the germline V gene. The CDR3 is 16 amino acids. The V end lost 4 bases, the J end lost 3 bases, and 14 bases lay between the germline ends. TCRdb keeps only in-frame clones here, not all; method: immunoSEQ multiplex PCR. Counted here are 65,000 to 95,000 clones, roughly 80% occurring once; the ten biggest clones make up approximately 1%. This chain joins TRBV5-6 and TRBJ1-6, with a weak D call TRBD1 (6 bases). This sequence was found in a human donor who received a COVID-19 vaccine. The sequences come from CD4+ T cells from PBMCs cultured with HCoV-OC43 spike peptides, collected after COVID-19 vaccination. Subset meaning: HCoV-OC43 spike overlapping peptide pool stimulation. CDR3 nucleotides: TGTGCCAGCAGCGGCAGAGGGGGTGACTATAATTCACCCCTCCACTTT. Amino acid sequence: CASSGRGGDYNSPLHF.